A single sample is the source of the 32 T cell receptor beta chains below, sequenced in a study of T cell responses to AZD1222 COVID-19 vaccine. Sequenced by immunoSEQ multiplex PCR; TCRdb stores in-frame clones only, minus some. The repertoire has approximately 110,000 clones, around 90% of them found once; the top ten carry approximately 4.2%. This specimen was peripheral blood, taken on day 0 of AZD1222 vaccination. The receptors stem from an adult in good health.

The CDR3 is CASSLDQWGGNTARETQYF. CDR3 nucleotides: TGTGCCAGCAGCTTAGATCAGTGGGGCGGGAATACCGCTAGGGAGACCCAGTACTTC. This chain connects TRBV11-2 to TRBJ2-5; D is perhaps TRBD2 (6 bases). Trimming took off 0 bases at V and 5 bases at J, with 25 bases between the two ends. From germline, CDR1 is SGHAT and CDR2 FQNNGV. The CDR3 runs 19 residues.

The V call is TRBV2, the J call TRBJ1-2; 7 bases line up with TRBD1. Per germline, CDR1 SNHLY and CDR2 FYNNEI. Trimming at V came to 7 bases and at J to 2 bases, leaving 4 bases not matched to a gene. The CDR3 has 13 residues. Here the CDR3 reads CASILTGNYGYTF. The CDR3 DNA sequence: TGTGCCAGCATTCTGACAGGGAACTATGGCTACACCTTC. The full variable domain, its missing parts supplied by reference TRBV2 and TRBJ1-2, is EPEVTQTPSHQVTQMGQEVILRCVPISNHLYFYWYRQILGQKVEFLVSFYNNEISEKSEIFDDQFSVERPDGSNFTLKIRSTKLEDSAMYFCASILTGNYGYTFGSGTRLTVV.

The chain couples TRBV7-8 to TRBJ2-1; maybe TRBD2 (6 bases). Germline V gene lookup returns CDR1 SGHVS and CDR2 FQNEAQ. The CDR3 totals 16 residues. V was trimmed by 4 bases and J by 1 base, leaving 14 bases between them. CDR3 DNA sequence: TGTGCCAGCAGCTCGTCCGGGGGATCGTCCTACAATGAGCAGTTCTTC. Translating gives CASSSSGGSSYNEQFF.

This clone was detected once. CDR3 DNA: TGTGCCAGCAGCTTAGGGGATCGTCAGTTCTTC. This translates into CASSLGDRQFF. This chain uses TRBV7-2 with TRBJ2-1; no reliable D call. CDR3 size: 11 residues. Germline values: CDR1 SGHTA, CDR2 FQGNSA. V lost 1 base, J lost 13 bases, and 8 bases lay in between.

This CDR3 is CASSAGTHNSPLHF. DNA of the CDR3: TGTGCCAGCAGTGCCGGGACCCATAATTCACCCCTCCACTTT. This chain joins TRBV28 and TRBJ1-6; the D gene is possibly TRBD1 (5 bases). This CDR3 has 14 amino acids. V lost 5 bases and J lost 5, with 10 bases in between. The germline V gene encodes CDR1 MDHEN and CDR2 SYDVKM.

J is TRBJ1-1 and V is TRBV5-4, with D perhaps matching TRBD1 (5 bases). V shed 4 bases and J shed 5 bases, with 15 bases lying between them. The CDR3 extends over 14 amino acids. The germline gives CDR1 SGHNT, CDR2 YYREEE (reference sequence). CDR3: CASSRGAGITEAFF. The CDR3 nucleotides are TGTGCCAGCAGCAGGGGCGCGGGGATTACTGAAGCTTTCTTT.

The V gene is TRBV19, the J gene TRBJ1-5, with 7 nucleotides matching TRBD1. Germline trimming cut 2 bases from V and 7 bases from J; bases unmatched to any gene: 8. The CDR3 runs 15 residues. Germline CDR1 LNHDA, CDR2 SQIVND (reference sequence). The CDR3 coding sequence is TGTGCCAGTAGTATACTTGACAGGGTGAGCCAGCCCCAGCATTTT. Translated, it gives CASSILDRVSQPQHF.

This chain joins TRBV28 and TRBJ1-1; 8 bases fit TRBD1. CDR3 size: 14 residues. V shed 3 bases, J shed 3 bases, and the junction held 3 bases outside the gene matches. The germline V gene encodes CDR1 MDHEN and CDR2 SYDVKM. The DNA for the CDR3 is TGTGCCAGCAGTTTGGGACAGGACCACACTGAAGCTTTCTTT. It specifies CASSLGQDHTEAFF.

This clone was seen only a few times. V and J are TRBV19 and TRBJ1-5, with a possible D match to TRBD1 (5 bases). The germline V gene has CDR1 LNHDA and CDR2 SQIVND (reference sequence). Trimming shortened V by 4 bases and J by 9 bases, and 7 bases separated the two germline ends. The CDR3 has 11 residues. CDR3 loop: CASSKGLPQHF. The CDR3 DNA sequence: TGTGCCAGTAGTAAGGGGCTGCCCCAGCATTTT.

V is TRBV28 and J is TRBJ2-1, with 14 bases that match TRBD2. There are 15 residues in the CDR3. V shed 10 bases and J 9 bases; nucleotides not matched to a gene: 11. Germline V gene sequence: CDR1 MDHEN, CDR2 SYDVKM. The CDR3 here is CAIGEPGLAGVEQFF. The CDR3 nucleotides read TGTGCCATCGGAGAACCGGGACTAGCGGGGGTTGAGCAGTTCTTC.

The rearrangement links TRBV19 to TRBJ1-2, with TRBD1 identical over 8 bases. J gave up 4 bases and V 3 bases, and 4 bases lay outside the gene matches. There are 14 residues in the CDR3. Per the germline V gene, CDR1 is LNHDA and CDR2 is SQIVND (reference sequence). CDR3 sequence: CASSIADRGYGYTF. CDR3 DNA sequence: TGTGCCAGTAGTATCGCAGACAGGGGCTATGGCTACACCTTC.

This chain connects TRBV7-9 to TRBJ2-2, with 10 positions matching TRBD2. V gave up 4 bases and J gave up 7 bases; unmatched junction bases: 9. Germline V CDR1 and CDR2: SEHNR, FQNEAQ (reference sequence). The CDR3 spans 16 residues. In DNA form, the CDR3 reads TGTGCCAGCAGCTCCCTAGCGGGAGTCGATGGCGGGGAGCTGTTTTTT. It yields the protein CASSSLAGVDGGELFF.

This chain joins TRBV6-5 and TRBJ2-1; D is undetermined. The V end lost 4 bases, the J end lost 10 bases, and 14 bases lay between the germline ends. This CDR3 has 13 amino acids. Germline lookup yields CDR1 MNHEY and CDR2 SVGAGI. CDR3 sequence reads: CASSSLSIGEQFF. The CDR3 region has the DNA TGTGCCAGCAGTTCCCTCTCCATCGGGGAGCAGTTCTTC.

The chain uses TRBV3-1 (or the pseudogene TRBV3-2) and TRBJ2-1; 7 nucleotides align to TRBD2. CDR3 length: 15 amino acids. Unmatched junction bases numbered 8, after V lost 3 bases and J lost 6 bases. Germline values: CDR1 LGHDT, CDR2 YNNKEL (reference sequence). The CDR3 loop reads CASSQPSGVRNEQFF. For the CDR3, the DNA is TGTGCCAGCAGCCAGCCGAGCGGGGTACGCAATGAGCAGTTCTTC.

J is TRBJ2-1 and V is TRBV6-6; no clear D gene. This CDR3 comprises 13 residues. V gave up 6 bases and J gave up 7 bases, with 13 bases separating them. The V gene's germline CDR1 is MNHNY and CDR2 SVGAGI (reference sequence). CDR3 protein: CASSPSSWNEQFF. The CDR3 nucleotides are TGTGCCAGCAGCCCATCTTCGTGGAATGAGCAGTTCTTC.

The rearrangement uses TRBV24-1 and TRBJ2-5; D is unclear. Trimming cost V 2 bases and J 5 bases, with 11 bases left between them. The CDR3 is made up of 14 amino acids. In germline, CDR1 is KGHDR, CDR2 SFDVKD. The CDR3 DNA is TGTGCCACCAGTGATTGGCCTCGTTGGGAGACCCAGTACTTC. Protein: CATSDWPRWETQYF.

The genes are TRBV11-2 and TRBJ1-2, with D perhaps TRBD1 (6 bases). Trimming took off 1 base at V and 8 bases at J, with 11 bases between the two ends. Germline values: CDR1 SGHAT, CDR2 FQNNGV. The CDR3 is 13 residues long. The CDR3 nucleotides are TGTGCCAGCAGCTTAGGGGGGCTGGGGGGCTACACCTTC. Amino acid sequence: CASSLGGLGGYTF.

The chain recombines TRBV7-2 with TRBJ1-1; D is uncertain. The V and J ends lost 1 base and 5 bases respectively, with 8 bases between them. Germline V gene data show CDR1 as SGHTA and CDR2 as FQGNSA. The CDR3 spans 13 residues. The CDR3: CASSLGGVTEAFF. The DNA of the CDR3 is TGTGCCAGCAGCTTAGGAGGAGTGACTGAAGCTTTCTTT.

This clone showed up just once. Germline is not matched at one junction end, which may reflect a read error. The V call is TRBV5-1, the J call TRBJ2-1, with 8 bases fitting TRBD2. CDR3 length: 13 residues. Looked up from germline, CDR1 is SGHRS and CDR2 is YFSETQ. The CDR3 DNA is TGCGCCAGCAGCTTGGCCGGCGTTAGCGGGACCCTCTTC. This translates into CASSLAGVSGTLF.

This chain joins TRBV18 and TRBJ2-5; D could derive from TRBD1 or TRBD2 (5 bases each). Trimming removed 4 bases from V and 4 bases from J, with 19 bases in between. Germline values: CDR1 KGHSH, CDR2 LQKENI. This CDR3 has 16 amino acids. CDR3 region: CASSRGDAVSGETQYF. The CDR3, as DNA: TGTGCCAGCTCACGAGGGGACGCTGTCAGTGGAGAGACCCAGTACTTC.

The CDR3 region has the DNA TGTGCCAGCAAATCTATGGGCGAGCAGTACTTC. It yields the protein CASKSMGEQYF. The chain recombines TRBV27 with TRBJ2-7; no clear D. The ends were cut back, 7 bases at V and 6 bases at J, with 10 bases in the middle. CDR3 length equals 11 residues. In germline, CDR1 is MNHEY, CDR2 SMNVEV (reference sequence).

V is TRBV5-1 and J is TRBJ2-2; 7 bases match TRBD1. CDR1 SGHRS and CDR2 YFSETQ come from the germline V gene. The CDR3 loop spans 15 amino acids. The V and J ends lost 6 bases and 1 base, in that order; junction bases with no gene match: 6. For the CDR3, the DNA is TGCGCCAGCACACCAAGGACAGGGAACACCGGGGAGCTGTTTTTT. This encodes CASTPRTGNTGELFF.

The rearrangement uses TRBV7-9 and TRBJ2-5, with 7 bases fitting TRBD2. V was pared by 8 bases and J by 1 base, with 13 bases of the junction left unmatched. Germline V gives CDR1 SEHNR, CDR2 FQNEAQ (reference sequence). The CDR3 totals 16 residues. The CDR3 sequence is CASDSYPAGIQETQYF. The CDR3, as DNA: TGTGCCAGCGATTCCTACCCAGCGGGGATCCAAGAGACCCAGTACTTC.

The V call is TRBV28, the J call TRBJ1-4, with D perhaps TRBD1 (5 bases). The CDR3 runs to 15 residues. V lost 7 bases and J 5 bases, leaving 17 bases between the germline ends. Germline V gene lookup returns CDR1 MDHEN and CDR2 SYDVKM. The CDR3 region is CASTKPTDRNEKLFF. The CDR3 nucleotides are TGTGCCAGCACCAAACCGACAGATCGAAATGAAAAACTGTTTTTT. Using reference TRBV28 and TRBJ1-4 for the parts outside the CDR3, the full variable domain is DVKVTQSSRYLVKRTGEKVFLECVQDMDHENMFWYRQDPGLGLRLIYFSYDVKMKEKGDIPEGYSVSREKKERFSLILESASTNQTSMYLCASTKPTDRNEKLFFGSGTQLSVL.

The chain is built from TRBV18 and TRBJ1-1; D perhaps matches TRBD1 (5 bases). Germline CDR1 KGHSH, CDR2 LQKENI. The germline V and J ends were trimmed by 2 bases and 4 bases, with 11 bases remaining between them. CDR3 size: 14 residues. The CDR3 region is CASSPEGRGTEAFF. CDR3 coding DNA: TGTGCCAGCTCACCAGAGGGACGAGGCACTGAAGCTTTCTTT.

V is TRBV3-1 (or the pseudogene TRBV3-2) and J is TRBJ1-1, with D maybe TRBD1 (5 bases). Trimming removed 3 bases from V and 4 bases from J, with 12 bases in between. The CDR3 loop spans 14 amino acids. Germline lookup yields CDR1 LGHDT and CDR2 YNNKEL (reference sequence). DNA for the CDR3: TGTGCCAGCAGCCACCCCCAGGGATTCACTGAAGCTTTCTTT. It encodes CASSHPQGFTEAFF.

The chain links TRBV6-6 to TRBJ2-1, with D possibly matching TRBD1 (5 bases). The CDR3 runs to 17 residues. The germline V gene encodes CDR1 MNHNY and CDR2 SVGAGI (reference sequence). The V end was cut by 5 bases, the J end by 3 bases, with 20 bases between. Written as DNA, the CDR3 is TGTGCCAGCAGTCGCGACGGGCAGGGCGTCCGCTACAATGAGCAGTTCTTC. The encoded protein is CASSRDGQGVRYNEQFF.

The chain joins TRBV19 to TRBJ2-7, with 8 bases matching TRBD2. From germline, CDR1 is LNHDA and CDR2 SQIVND (reference sequence). The J segment lost 7 bases and the V segment lost 7 bases, leaving 9 bases of the junction unmatched. The CDR3 contains 13 residues. The CDR3 region has the DNA TGTGCCAGTATGGACCGCGGGGGGTTGGAGCAGTACTTC. Protein: CASMDRGGLEQYF.

The chain carries TRBV19 and TRBJ2-1; D might be TRBD1 (6 bases). Trimming cost V 4 bases and J 5 bases, with 21 bases left between them. This CDR3 region has 17 residues. Per germline, CDR1 LNHDA and CDR2 SQIVND (reference sequence). Written as DNA, the CDR3 is TGTGCCAGTAGTAGGTTTGAGGGGGTGGGGTACGACAATGAGCAGTTCTTC. This sequence encodes CASSRFEGVGYDNEQFF.

This clone was found a few times. The chain joins TRBV18 to TRBJ1-6; tentatively, D is TRBD1 (6 bases). CDR3 length: 15 amino acids. Germline-derived CDR1 and CDR2 are KGHSH and LQKENI. V gave up 5 bases and J gave up 7 bases, with 15 bases separating them. The CDR3 here is CASSNAAGDNSPLHF. The CDR3 DNA reads TGTGCCAGCTCAAACGCCGCAGGGGACAATTCACCCCTCCACTTT.

This chain connects TRBV5-1 to TRBJ1-1; 10 bases fit TRBD1. This CDR3 is built from 13 residues. With V trimmed by 3 bases and J by 9 bases, 5 bases remained unmatched. Germline values: CDR1 SGHRS, CDR2 YFSETQ. The CDR3 loop reads CASSSGTGAQAFF. CDR3 in DNA: TGCGCCAGCAGCTCCGGGACAGGGGCGCAAGCTTTCTTT.

This chain uses TRBV21-1 with TRBJ1-6. TRBV21-1 is a listed pseudogene. This CDR3 has 11 amino acids. In DNA, the CDR3 is TGTGCCATAACACGGTTTTCACCCCTCCACTTT. This encodes CAITRFSPLHF.